This T cell receptor beta chain is drawn from a study of cytomegalovirus exposure and HLA in healthy donors. PCR employed 60 Vbeta and 13 Jbeta primers. This table comes from immunoSEQ multiplex PCR, and its TCRdb copy is limited to in-frame clones, with some not included. The sample holds about 180,000 clones, 80% seen once. This CDR3 is built from 14 residues. Germline V gene data show CDR1 as SGDLS and CDR2 as YYNGEE. Trimming took 3 bases from V and 5 from J; bases not matched to a gene: 3. Study-wide findings and caveats: A later analysis reportedly found fewer N-insertions in an Asian-associated ancestry cluster than the approximately 700-donor mean.

Remarks on this clone: Antigen: not known.

This receptor was identified in a woman younger than 45 in good health and CMV-seronegative. Sequenced: PBMCs. The chain is built from TRBV9 and TRBJ1-5; 9 positions agree with TRBD1. The CDR3: CASSETGGHQPQHF. CDR3 DNA: TGTGCCAGCAGCGAAACAGGGGGCCATCAGCCCCAGCATTTT.